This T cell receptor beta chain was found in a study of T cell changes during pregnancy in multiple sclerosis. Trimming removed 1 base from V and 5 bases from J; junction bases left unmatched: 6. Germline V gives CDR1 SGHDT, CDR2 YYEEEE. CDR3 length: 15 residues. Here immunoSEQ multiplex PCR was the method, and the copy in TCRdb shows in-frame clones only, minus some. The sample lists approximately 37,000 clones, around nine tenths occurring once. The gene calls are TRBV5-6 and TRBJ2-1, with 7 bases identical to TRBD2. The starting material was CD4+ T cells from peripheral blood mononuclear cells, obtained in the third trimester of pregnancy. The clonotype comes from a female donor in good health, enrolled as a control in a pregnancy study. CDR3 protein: CASSLFPSGDNEQFF. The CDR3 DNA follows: TGTGCCAGCAGCTTGTTCCCTAGCGGAGACAATGAGCAGTTCTTC.